This is a list of T cell receptor beta chains from one sample in a study of T-cell memory formation after mild COVID-19. In TCRdb, the 5' RACE reads were re-called with MiXCR into one record per CDR3 protein. The repertoire has roughly 110,000 distinct CDR3 sequences, 9.5% to 15% of them found once; the top ten carry under 30%. The sequenced sample was PBMCs or a T cell subset sorted from them (not recorded which). The origin of the receptors is an adult woman who had mild COVID-19 (a few samples of this study predate the infection). Cell type and time point are not known. Both conserved end residues are part of each CDR3. A D gene is named only where the DNA matches it firmly. The size field is filled for only some rows; it gives once, few, many or a size class.

D	V	J	size	DNA	CDR3
NA	TRBV7-9	TRBJ1-5	few	TGTGCCAGCAGCTCCGGCCCTAACCGGAATCAGCCCCAGCATTTT	CASSSGPNRNQPQHF
NA	TRBV7-9	TRBJ2-7	few	TGTGCCAGCAGCGATCTCATCGGGCCTACGTACTTC	CASSDLIGPTYF
NA	TRBV29-1	TRBJ2-2	many	TGCAGCGTTGTTGGGGTACTTAACACCGGGGAGCTGTTTTTT	CSVVGVLNTGELFF
NA	TRBV6-1	TRBJ1-2	NA	TGTGCCAGCAGTGAAGCTGGCGGCAGCTTGAATGGCTACACCTTC	CASSEAGGSLNGYTF
NA	TRBV20-1	TRBJ1-1	NA	TGCAGTGCTAGAGCCTCGGAGGGAGGGGACACTGAAGCTTTCTTT	CSARASEGGDTEAFF
NA	TRBV29-1	TRBJ2-7	NA	TGCAGCGTTAAAGACAGCTACGAGCAGTACTTC	CSVKDSYEQYF
TRBD1	TRBV5-1	TRBJ1-4	NA	TGCGCCAGCAGCGGGGGACAGGGGGCGGTGGAACTGTTTTTT	CASSGGQGAVELFF
NA	TRBV3-1	TRBJ2-6	few	TGTGCCAGCAGCCAAGATGGGACAACGGGGGCCAACGTCCTGACTTTC	CASSQDGTTGANVLTF
TRBD2	TRBV5-1	TRBJ2-1	NA	TGCGCCAGCAGCTCCTTAGGACTAGCGGGAGTTGTAGATGAGCAGTTCTTC	CASSSLGLAGVVDEQFF
TRBD2	TRBV11-3	TRBJ2-1	few	TGTGCCAGCAGCCCACTTACCGGGAGGGCCCGGAATGAGCAGTTCTTC	CASSPLTGRARNEQFF
NA	TRBV7-9	TRBJ2-5	few	TGTGCCAGCAGATCTAGCAAGGAGACCCAGTACTTC	CASRSSKETQYF
TRBD1	TRBV7-6	TRBJ2-2	NA	TGTGCCAGCAGGCACAATCAGGGGGCCGGGGAGCTGTTTTTT	CASRHNQGAGELFF
NA	TRBV14	TRBJ1-4	NA	TGTGCCAGCAGCCACTGGACGAGTGAAAAACTGTTTTTT	CASSHWTSEKLFF
NA	TRBV30	TRBJ2-3	few	TGTGCCTGGAGTGTACTGGGGGGCACAGATACGCAGTATTTT	CAWSVLGGTDTQYF
TRBD1	TRBV27	TRBJ2-7	NA	TGTGCTAGCAGTGCCGAGACAGGGAAATCTCTCCTGGGTACCTACGAGCAGTACTTC	CASSAETGKSLLGTYEQYF
TRBD1	TRBV27	TRBJ2-5	NA	TGTGCCAGCAGTCCGAGGACAGGGTGGCAAGAGACCCAGTACTTC	CASSPRTGWQETQYF
NA	TRBV29-1	TRBJ2-3	NA	TGCAGCGTTAGGACTCACACAGATACGCAGTATTTT	CSVRTHTDTQYF
NA	TRBV7-6	TRBJ2-3	many	TGTGCCAGCAGCTTAAGCACAGATACGCAGTATTTT	CASSLSTDTQYF
TRBD1	TRBV2	TRBJ2-1	NA	TGTGCCAGCAGTCTTATGACAGGGAGCTCCTACAATGAGCAGTTCTTC	CASSLMTGSSYNEQFF
TRBD2	TRBV4-1	TRBJ2-2	few	TGCGCCAGCAGCCAACAGCCCCTAGCGGGAGGTGGTACCGGGGAGCTGTTTTTT	CASSQQPLAGGGTGELFF
NA	TRBV4-1	TRBJ2-7	NA	TGCGCCAGCAGCCCCCTTTGGGACGCCTACGAGCAGTACTTC	CASSPLWDAYEQYF
TRBD2	TRBV5-5	TRBJ2-7	few	TGTGCCAGCAGCTTGGAGGGACTAGCGGGAGGAGAGCAGTACTTC	CASSLEGLAGGEQYF
NA	TRBV25-1	TRBJ1-2	NA	TGTGCCAGCAGTGAATGGAGTGGGGTCTTAAACTATGGCTACACCTTC	CASSEWSGVLNYGYTF
NA	TRBV5-1	TRBJ2-1	NA	TGCGCCAGCAGCTTATCCCCACTAGACCCTTCCTACAATGAGCAGTTCTTC	CASSLSPLDPSYNEQFF
NA	TRBV29-1	TRBJ1-1	NA	TGCAGCGTTGAAGGGGTGAATAGGCGGATGAACACTGAAGCTTTCTTT	CSVEGVNRRMNTEAFF
NA	TRBV7-9	TRBJ2-3	NA	TGTGCCAGCAGCTTTCCCGGGACCACCGCTGCGTATTTT	CASSFPGTTAAYF
NA	TRBV5-5	TRBJ2-2	NA	TGTGCCAGCAGCTTTGACGACACCGGGGAGCTGTTTTTT	CASSFDDTGELFF
NA	TRBV5-6	TRBJ2-5	NA	TGTGCCAGCAGCCCAGGGGCCCCGGGACCGACGGGGGCCCAGTACTTC	CASSPGAPGPTGAQYF
NA	TRBV12-5	TRBJ2-7	NA	TGTGCTAGTGGCAGGGTGTCCTACGAGCAGTACTTC	CASGRVSYEQYF
TRBD1	TRBV11-3	TRBJ2-3	NA	TGTGCCAGCAGCTTAGACCCCCCGGGACAGGACACAGATACGCAGTATTTT	CASSLDPPGQDTDTQYF
NA	TRBV12-3/TRBV12-4	TRBJ2-2	NA	TGTGCCAGCCCAGGGAATACCGGGGAGCTGTTTTTT	CASPGNTGELFF
NA	TRBV12-3/TRBV12-4	TRBJ1-1	NA	TGTGCCAGCAACCCGTCGGGGGGGACGTCGGACACTGAAGCTTTCTTT	CASNPSGGTSDTEAFF
NA	TRBV7-9	TRBJ2-7	NA	TGTGCCAGCAGCTTAGGGTCACAAGACGAGCAGTACTTC	CASSLGSQDEQYF
TRBD1	TRBV15	TRBJ1-2	NA	TGTGCCACCAGCGGACAGGGACAGGGGGCGACTATTTGGAGTGGCTACACCTTC	CATSGQGQGATIWSGYTF
NA	TRBV3-1	TRBJ2-5	NA	TGTGCCAGCAGCCCTAGGACGGATCAGGAGACCCAGTACTTC	CASSPRTDQETQYF
NA	TRBV20-1	TRBJ2-7	many	TGCAGTGCTAGGCATACCTACGAGCAGTACTTC	CSARHTYEQYF
NA	TRBV5-5	TRBJ2-7	NA	TGTGCCAGCAGCTTGGCCAACCCCTACGAGCAGTACTTC	CASSLANPYEQYF
TRBD1	TRBV12-3/TRBV12-4	TRBJ2-2	NA	TGTGCCAGCAGCCCGGACAGGGCCGGGGAGCTGTTTTTT	CASSPDRAGELFF
NA	TRBV3-1	TRBJ1-6	few	TGTGCCAGCAGCCATCTCCGGGACCTCGGGGCTCGAGATTCACCCCTCCACTTT	CASSHLRDLGARDSPLHF
NA	TRBV4-3	TRBJ1-2	many	TGCGCCAGCAGCCAAGATGCCCCGGCGAGGAACTATGGCTACACCTTC	CASSQDAPARNYGYTF
TRBD2	TRBV29-1	TRBJ2-1	NA	TGCAGCGTGAGACTAGCGGGAGGAAATGAGCAGTTCTTC	CSVRLAGGNEQFF
TRBD2	TRBV3-1	TRBJ2-5	NA	TGTGCCAGCAGCCCTGGACTAGCGGGAGTAATAGAGACCCAGTACTTC	CASSPGLAGVIETQYF
TRBD2	TRBV6-5	TRBJ2-1	few	TGTGCCAGCAGTCCTCTGGTAGCGGGGAGCGACAATGAGCAGTTCTTC	CASSPLVAGSDNEQFF
NA	TRBV29-1	TRBJ2-7	NA	TGCAGCGGGAAGGACAGCGACTCCTACGAGCAGTACTTC	CSGKDSDSYEQYF
NA	TRBV20-1	TRBJ2-7	NA	TGCAGTGCTGAGACAGTCAGCTCCTACGAGCAGTACTTC	CSAETVSSYEQYF
NA	TRBV12-3/TRBV12-4	TRBJ2-3	NA	TGTGCCAGCAGTCCTCCCTTGTGGGGACGCACAGATACGCAGTATTTT	CASSPPLWGRTDTQYF
NA	TRBV7-9	TRBJ1-6	NA	TGTGCCAGCAGGTCGGACATTCCTAATTCACCCCTCCACTTT	CASRSDIPNSPLHF
NA	TRBV5-1	TRBJ2-1	NA	TGCGCCAGCAGCTTGTCTCCAGGGGCGAATGAGCAGTTCTTC	CASSLSPGANEQFF
TRBD2	TRBV4-1	TRBJ2-7	many	TGCGCCAGCAGCCAAGAAGGCTATCTGGCGGGGGGGAGCTCCTACGAGCAGTACTTC	CASSQEGYLAGGSSYEQYF
TRBD1	TRBV29-1	TRBJ2-3	few	TGCAGCGCCGCCGGGACAGGGGCCACAGATACGCAGTATTTT	CSAAGTGATDTQYF
NA	TRBV20-1	TRBJ1-2	few	TGCGGGGCCCGCGAAGGGTATGGCTACACCTTC	CGAREGYGYTF
NA	TRBV12-3/TRBV12-4	TRBJ2-7	NA	TGTGCCAGCAGGAGATACTCCTACGAGCAGTACTTC	CASRRYSYEQYF
NA	TRBV20-1	TRBJ2-3	few	TGCAGTGCTCTGGGTGTTGGAGAGGGAGATACGCAGTATTTT	CSALGVGEGDTQYF
NA	TRBV9	TRBJ1-5	few	TGTGCCAGCAGCGGAAACCCGCGGGGGACAAGCAATCAGCCCCAGCATTTT	CASSGNPRGTSNQPQHF
TRBD2	TRBV20-1	TRBJ2-1	NA	TGCAGTGCTAGAGAATTGCGGGGGGACAATGAGCAGTTCTTC	CSARELRGDNEQFF
NA	TRBV6-2/TRBV6-3	TRBJ2-7	NA	TGTGCCAGCACCTTAAACAGGGCCTACGAGCAGTACTTC	CASTLNRAYEQYF
NA	TRBV7-9	TRBJ2-5	many	TGTGCCAGCAGCCCGACCGGGCCTGGGGAGACCCAGTACTTC	CASSPTGPGETQYF
NA	TRBV20-1	TRBJ2-5	once	TGCAGTGCTAGAGAGGTGTCAGCCACCCAGCAAGAGACCCAGTACTTC	CSAREVSATQQETQYF